A selection of T cell receptor beta chains follows, all from one sample in a study of cytomegalovirus exposure and HLA in healthy donors. Clones were sequenced by immunoSEQ multiplex PCR, and TCRdb holds only the in-frame ones, with some missing. This table holds tens of thousands of clones. Sequenced input: PBMCs. The origin of the receptors is a woman in her 30s in good health and CMV-seronegative. Both conserved end residues are trimmed from each CDR3.

v_call,cdr3_aa
TRBV29-1,SVRQGVRYNSPLH
TRBV19,ASSIRLAGAYEQY
TRBV5-6,ASSFQPGDYGYT
TRBV5-5,ASSQTVGTGFGEQY
TRBV5-6,ASSLGGRETQY
TRBV27,ASRSEGVLGYGYT
TRBV6-1,ASSEDLWSGRGGTGELF
TRBV7-4,ASSRNYT
TRBV29-1,SVEVRASEQY
TRBV25-1,ASNPGTSGNTDKQY
TRBV18,ASSYYAGVAPQAYEQY
TRBV29-1,SVSWGGEKLF
TRBV6-1,ASSETVYREAAF
TRBV7-2,ASSRLAGPITDTQY
TRBV6-5,ASSYGPRDSYEQY
TRBV5-1,ASSLAGGVRTDTQY
TRBV19,ASMGAAAPNQPQH
TRBV25-1,ASSEVGGADTQY
TRBV6-1,ASSENRATDTQY
TRBV7-9,ASSSYGGGQAGMAEAF
TRBV18,ASSNGQPSSYEQY
TRBV5-4,ASSHFTDRGRGDEQF
TRBV30,AWRPGTGNQPQH
TRBV4-1,ASSTFRGRGTGYT
TRBV30,AWRGTGGPNTEAF
TRBV9,ASSVDMNTEAF
TRBV30,AWSVAFRGFQETQY
TRBV6-5,ASSIGTAFEAF
TRBV30,AWWRRAGRPQY
TRBV7-9,ASLMGANTEAF
TRBV7-2,ASSFGTNGAQY
TRBV19,ASSISLNTDTQY
TRBV6-1,ASNPQVAIHGYT
TRBV5-4,ASSLGGLNTEAF
TRBV25-1,ASSEGTFGSYEQY
TRBV13,ASRESRGSTEAF
TRBV5-1,ASSLGVGSSYNEQF
TRBV27,ASRPRTSFETQY
TRBV19,ASSMSQPNQPQH
TRBV29-1,SVKQKMNTEAF
TRBV19,ASSIRGQGTYGYT
TRBV27,ASWPREGYEQY
TRBV6-1,ASGTGGSYEQY
TRBV6-1,ASRNFGTGLDEQY
TRBV6-1,ASRDLITDTQY
TRBV18,ASSPLETGALNTEAF
TRBV6-1,ASSEGLASSYEQY
TRBV6-4,ASSDSTSTGELF
TRBV6-6,ASSHGGRGLF
TRBV29-1,SALQVSNTEAF
TRBV4-1,ASSPDRATGTTIY
TRBV4-1,ASSQAGASTGELF
TRBV6-1,ASGLAGAMNTEAF
TRBV6-1,ASSESGGNQPQH
TRBV30,AWSKGQGQDQPQH
TRBV6-5,ASSYSMDRDSTEAF
TRBV30,AWSQSSGGLDGYT